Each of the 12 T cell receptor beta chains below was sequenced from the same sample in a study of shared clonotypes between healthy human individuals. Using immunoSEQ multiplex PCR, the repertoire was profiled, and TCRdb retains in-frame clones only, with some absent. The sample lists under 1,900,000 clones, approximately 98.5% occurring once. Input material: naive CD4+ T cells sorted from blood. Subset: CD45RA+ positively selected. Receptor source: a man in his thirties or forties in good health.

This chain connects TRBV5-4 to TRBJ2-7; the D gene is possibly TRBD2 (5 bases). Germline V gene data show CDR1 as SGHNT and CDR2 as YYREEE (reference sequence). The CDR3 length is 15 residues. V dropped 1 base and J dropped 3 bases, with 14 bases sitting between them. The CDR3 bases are TGTGCCAGCAGCTTGTTTTCAAAGGGAGACTACGAGCAGTACTTC. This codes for CASSLFSKGDYEQYF. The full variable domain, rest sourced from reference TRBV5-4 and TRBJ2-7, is ETGVTQSPTHLIKTRGQQVTLRCSSQSGHNTVSWYQQALGQGPQFIFQYYREEENGRGNFPPRFSGLQFPNYSSELNVNALELDDSALYLCASSLFSKGDYEQYFGPGTRLTVT.

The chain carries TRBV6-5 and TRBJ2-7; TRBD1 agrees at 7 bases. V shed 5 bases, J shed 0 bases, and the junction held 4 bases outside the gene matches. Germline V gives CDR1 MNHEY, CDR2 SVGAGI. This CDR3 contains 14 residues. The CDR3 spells CASSTTGSSYEQYF. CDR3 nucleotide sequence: TGTGCCAGCAGTACGACAGGGAGCTCCTACGAGCAGTACTTC.

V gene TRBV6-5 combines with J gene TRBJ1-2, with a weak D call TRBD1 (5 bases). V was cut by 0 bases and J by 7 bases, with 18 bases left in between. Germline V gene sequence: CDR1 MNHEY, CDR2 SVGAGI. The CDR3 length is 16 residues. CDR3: CASSYSLDSGAFGYTF. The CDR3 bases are TGTGCCAGCAGTTACTCCTTAGACAGCGGGGCCTTTGGCTACACCTTC.

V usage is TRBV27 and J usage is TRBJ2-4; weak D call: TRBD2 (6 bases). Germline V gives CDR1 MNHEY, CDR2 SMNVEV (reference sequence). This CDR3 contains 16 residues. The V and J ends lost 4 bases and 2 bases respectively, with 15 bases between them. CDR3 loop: CASSSEGRGSKNIQYF. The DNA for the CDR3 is TGTGCCAGCAGTTCGGAGGGGCGCGGGTCCAAAAACATTCAGTACTTC.

The CDR3 region has the DNA TGTGCCAGCAGTGAAAGGACTAGCGGGAGGGCCCGGGAGCAGTTCTTC. This gives the protein CASSERTSGRAREQFF. The J gene is TRBJ2-1, the V gene TRBV25-1; 15 bases fit TRBD2. The V and J ends lost 2 bases and 10 bases, in that order; junction bases with no gene match: 6. Germline V CDR1 and CDR2: MGHDK, SYGVNS. The CDR3 has 16 amino acids.

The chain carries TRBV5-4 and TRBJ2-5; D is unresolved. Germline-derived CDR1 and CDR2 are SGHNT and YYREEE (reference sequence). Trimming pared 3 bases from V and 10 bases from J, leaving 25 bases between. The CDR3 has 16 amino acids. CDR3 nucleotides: TGTGCCAGCAGCTCCCTGGGAATTCAGTATCAGGAAATCCAGTACTTC. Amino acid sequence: CASSSLGIQYQEIQYF.

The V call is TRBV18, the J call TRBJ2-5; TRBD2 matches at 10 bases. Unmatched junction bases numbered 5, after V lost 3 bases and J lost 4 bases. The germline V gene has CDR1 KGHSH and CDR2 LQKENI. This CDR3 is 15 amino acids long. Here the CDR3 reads CASSPRPSGRETQYF. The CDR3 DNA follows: TGTGCCAGCTCACCGAGGCCTAGCGGGAGAGAGACCCAGTACTTC.

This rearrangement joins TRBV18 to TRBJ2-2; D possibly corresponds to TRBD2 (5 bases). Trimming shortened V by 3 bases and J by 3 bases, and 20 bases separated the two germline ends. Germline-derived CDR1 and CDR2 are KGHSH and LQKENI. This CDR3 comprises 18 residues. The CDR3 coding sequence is TGTGCCAGCTCACCGAGAAGACACCAGAAGAGGGACACCGGGGAGCTGTTTTTT. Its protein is CASSPRRHQKRDTGELFF.

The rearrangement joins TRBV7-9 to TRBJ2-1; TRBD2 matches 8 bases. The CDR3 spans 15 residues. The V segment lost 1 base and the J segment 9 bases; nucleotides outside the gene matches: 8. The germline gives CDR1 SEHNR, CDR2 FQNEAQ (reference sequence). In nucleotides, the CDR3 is TGTGCCAGCAGCTTAGTCCCAGCGGGAGCTATTGAGCAGTTCTTC. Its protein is CASSLVPAGAIEQFF.

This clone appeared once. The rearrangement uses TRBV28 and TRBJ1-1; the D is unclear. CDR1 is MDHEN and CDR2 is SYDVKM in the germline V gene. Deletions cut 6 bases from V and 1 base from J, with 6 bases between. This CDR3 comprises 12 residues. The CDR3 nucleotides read TGTGCCAGCAGAAAACGGAACACTGAAGCTTTCTTT. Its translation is CASRKRNTEAFF. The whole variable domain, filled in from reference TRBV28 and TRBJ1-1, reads DVKVTQSSRYLVKRTGEKVFLECVQDMDHENMFWYRQDPGLGLRLIYFSYDVKMKEKGDIPEGYSVSREKKERFSLILESASTNQTSMYLCASRKRNTEAFFGQGTRLTVV.

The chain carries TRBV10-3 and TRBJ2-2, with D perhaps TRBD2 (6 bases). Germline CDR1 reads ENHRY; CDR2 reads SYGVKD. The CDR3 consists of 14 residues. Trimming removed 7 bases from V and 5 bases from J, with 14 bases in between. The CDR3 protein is CAIKPGLDTGELFF. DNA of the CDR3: TGTGCCATCAAGCCGGGACTGGATACCGGGGAGCTGTTTTTT.

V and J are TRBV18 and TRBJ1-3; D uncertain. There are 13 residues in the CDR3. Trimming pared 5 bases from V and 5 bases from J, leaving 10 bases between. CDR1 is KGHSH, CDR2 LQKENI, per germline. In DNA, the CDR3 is TGTGCCAGCTCATCTGGATTTAGAAACACCATATATTTT. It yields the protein CASSSGFRNTIYF.